This T cell receptor (beta chain) was obtained from a study of blood T cell repertoires in COVID-19. As for the study in general: There were acute and convalescent COVID-19 samples, and they came from the United States, Italy and Spain. Sources were T cells, B-cell-depleted T cells, or PBMCs; the material itself was cDNA or gDNA.

This CDR3 has 13 residues. With 4 bases clipped from V and 9 bases from J, the junction kept 8 bases outside the gene matches. CDR1 is SQVTM, CDR2 ANQGSEA, per germline. Original processing methods: Cell counts per sample came from amplifying reference gene primers. Profiled with immunoSEQ multiplex PCR; TCRdb holds only in-frame clones, not every one. V and J calls and clone size are those listed in that table; D and trimming were worked out from the DNA. The table records tens of thousands of clones, around 88% of them present only once. Sequencing input: peripheral blood. The sequence was obtained from an elderly woman with acute or convalescent COVID-19. V usage is TRBV29-1 and J usage is TRBJ2-1; 8 nucleotides agree with TRBD2. CDR3 loop: CSVAPSGGREQFF. The CDR3 DNA is TGCAGCGTTGCCCCCTCGGGGGGGCGTGAGCAGTTCTTC.